This record concerns one TCR beta chain sequence. Its cognate antigen is unknown. The data are from a study of siplizumab effects on memory and regulatory T cells. Overall study findings and caveats: For siplizumab cultures, the suppressive function of their proliferating Tregs was not confirmed. In the presence of siplizumab, alloreactive sequences traceable to unstimulated CD4+ memory cells were significantly reduced. Relative to controls at roughly 26%, mappable alloreactive CD4+ clones exhibited a mean Treg-derived proportion of more than 60% with siplizumab.

The CDR3 consists of 13 residues. V lost 3 bases and J lost 5, with 14 bases in between. CDR1 and CDR2 (germline): GTSNPN, SVGIG (reference sequence). Profiled with immunoSEQ multiplex PCR; TCRdb holds only in-frame clones, not every one. The sample includes 95,000 to 100,000 clones, around 90% of them seen just once. This chain joins TRBV30 and TRBJ2-7; tentative D call: TRBD2 (6 bases). The sequencing input was non-Treg CD4+ T cells sorted from blood. The clonotype was recovered from a human donor in good health. DNA of the CDR3: TGTGCCTGGAGGAGGCGGGCGGGGAACGAGCAGTACTTC. Amino acid sequence: CAWRRRAGNEQYF.